The 3 T cell receptor beta chains below all came from one sample that was sequenced in a study of neoadjuvant anti-PD-1 for oral cavity cancer. The method was immunoSEQ multiplex PCR; TCRdb's version includes in-frame clones alone and lacks a portion of them. The data show some 33,000 clones, 85% to 90% seen once. This material consisted of PBMCs, taken before nivolumab (anti-PD-1) treatment. These TCRs come from a person aged 40-85 years with oral cavity squamous cell carcinoma.

The rearrangement links TRBV29-1 to TRBJ2-3; 10 bases align to TRBD2. Germline CDR1 SQVTM, CDR2 ANQGSEA. The CDR3 covers 16 residues. Trimming removed 6 bases from V and 0 bases from J; junction bases left unmatched: 9. This CDR3 is CSVGRLAGESTDTQYF. The CDR3 DNA reads as TGCAGCGTAGGCCGGCTAGCGGGGGAGAGCACAGATACGCAGTATTTT.

This chain uses TRBV4-1 with TRBJ2-1; no reliable D call. The CDR3 loop spans 17 amino acids. The germline V and J ends were trimmed by 1 base and 3 bases, with 16 bases remaining between them. Germline V gene sequence: CDR1 MGHRA, CDR2 YSYEKL. CDR3: CASSQALQTTLYNEQFF. The CDR3 region has the DNA TGCGCCAGCAGCCAAGCCTTACAAACTACTCTCTACAATGAGCAGTTCTTC.

The chain uses TRBV7-2 and TRBJ2-7; D gene unclear. The V gene's germline CDR1 is SGHTA and CDR2 FQGNSA. Trimming shortened V by 5 bases and J by 0 bases, and 14 bases separated the two germline ends. The CDR3 runs 15 residues. The chain's CDR3 is CASSPILPGSYEQYF. Written as DNA, the CDR3 is TGTGCCAGCAGCCCCATTCTCCCCGGCTCCTACGAGCAGTACTTC.